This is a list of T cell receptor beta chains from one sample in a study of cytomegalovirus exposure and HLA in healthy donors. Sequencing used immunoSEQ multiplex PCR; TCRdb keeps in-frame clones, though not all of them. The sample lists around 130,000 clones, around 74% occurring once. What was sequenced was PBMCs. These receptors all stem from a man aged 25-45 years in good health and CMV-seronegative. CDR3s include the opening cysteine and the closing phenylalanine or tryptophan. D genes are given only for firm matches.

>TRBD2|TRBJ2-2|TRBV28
TGTGCCAGCGGCCCTAGCGGGATTGGGACCGGGGAGCTGTTTTTT
CASGPSGIGTGELFF
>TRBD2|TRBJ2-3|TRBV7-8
TGTGCCAGCATCGCGGGGGGGACAGATACGCAGTATTTT
CASIAGGTDTQYF
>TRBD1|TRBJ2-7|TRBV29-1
TGCAGCGTCCGGGACAGTGCATACGAGCAGTACTTC
CSVRDSAYEQYF
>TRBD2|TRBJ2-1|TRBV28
TGTGCCAGCAGTCCCGGTAGCGGGAGGGGTGAGCAGTTCTTC
CASSPGSGRGEQFF
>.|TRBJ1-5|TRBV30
TGTGCCTGGAGTTCCGGGTCTCGCCAGCCCCAGCATTTT
CAWSSGSRQPQHF
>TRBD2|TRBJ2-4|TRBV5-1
TGCGCCAGCAGCCAGGAAGCGGGGGGGCTAGCCAAAAACATTCAGTACTTC
CASSQEAGGLAKNIQYF
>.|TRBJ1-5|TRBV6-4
TGTGCCAGAAAGAAAGGGGGGGACGGAGGTCAGCCCCAGCATTTT
CARKKGGDGGQPQHF
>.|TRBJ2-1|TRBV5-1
TGCGCCAGCAGCTTGGAGTCAGGACGGGAAAATGAGCAGTTCTTC
CASSLESGRENEQFF
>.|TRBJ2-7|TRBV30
TGTGCCTGGAGCAGCGGGTCGATGGGCTACGAGCAGTACTTC
CAWSSGSMGYEQYF
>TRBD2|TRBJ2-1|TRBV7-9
TGTGCCAGCAGCTTAAGCGGGACTACCCAGCACTCCTACAATGAGCAGTTCTTC
CASSLSGTTQHSYNEQFF
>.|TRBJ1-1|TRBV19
TGTGCCAGTAGAAAGTCGTCAGATAACACTGAAGCTTTCTTT
CASRKSSDNTEAFF
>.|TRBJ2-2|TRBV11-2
TGTGCCAGCAGCTTAGATACGGGGACCGGGGAGCTGTTTTTT
CASSLDTGTGELFF
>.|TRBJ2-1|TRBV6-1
TGTGCCAGCAGTGGAGGGTTCGGAGAGTACGCCTACAATGAGCAGTTCTTC
CASSGGFGEYAYNEQFF